The T cell receptor (beta chain) under discussion was sequenced for a study of T cell responses to AZD1222 COVID-19 vaccine. V shed 2 bases and J 5 bases; nucleotides not matched to a gene: 6. The CDR3 covers 15 residues. Germline CDR1 and CDR2: MNHNS and SASEGT. This clone occurred once. Assay used: immunoSEQ multiplex PCR; TCRdb lists only in-frame clones, some missing. The table includes about 140,000 clones, 90% detected once. Specimen: peripheral blood, collected on day 0 of AZD1222 vaccination. The clonotype was recovered from an adult in good health. The V gene is TRBV6-1, the J gene TRBJ2-5; 9 bases are a match to TRBD2. CDR3 DNA sequence: TGTGCCAGCAGTGAAAGGGGCGGGAGGGACGAGACCCAGTACTTC. This codes for CASSERGGRDETQYF.